Each of the 24 T cell receptor beta chains below was sequenced from the same sample in a study of T cell clonotyping in hematopoietic cell transplantation. The table came from immunoSEQ multiplex PCR; TCRdb's copy has only in-frame clones and leaves some out. The data contain around 15,000 clones, 93% of them singletons. The sample's time point: recipient sample about 28 days before transplant, after cytoreduction. The sample was peripheral blood mononuclear cells, taken before stem cell transplant. These TCRs come from a man aged 18 to 35 with biphenotypic leukemia. Some clones in this sample may be carry-over from other donors' samples.

The count of this clone is one. The chain employs TRBV30 and TRBJ2-7; 10 positions agree with TRBD1. V was pared by 5 bases and J by 7 bases, with 11 bases of the junction left unmatched. The CDR3 is made up of 14 amino acids. From germline, CDR1 is GTSNPN and CDR2 SVGIG (reference sequence). The CDR3 DNA reads as TGTGCCTGGGATAGGGACAGGGGAGGAACGGAGCAGTACTTC. The encoded protein is CAWDRDRGGTEQYF.

CDR3 sequence reads: CAWERDSSYNSPLHF. The CDR3 nucleotides are TGTGCCTGGGAGAGGGACAGCTCCTATAATTCACCCCTCCACTTT. The chain joins TRBV30 to TRBJ1-6; 7 nucleotides match TRBD1. Looked up from germline, CDR1 is GTSNPN and CDR2 is SVGIG (reference sequence). The J segment lost 0 bases and the V segment lost 5 bases, leaving 4 bases of the junction unmatched. The CDR3 is made up of 15 amino acids.

The J gene is TRBJ1-1, the V gene TRBV28; D unresolved. V lost 6 bases and J 0 bases, leaving 5 bases between the germline ends. The CDR3 runs to 12 residues. The germline CDR1 and CDR2 sequences are MDHEN and SYDVKM. The CDR3 nucleotides are TGTGCCAGCAGCCAGCTGAACACTGAAGCTTTCTTT. Its protein is CASSQLNTEAFF.

This chain connects TRBV4-3 to TRBJ1-2, with 9 positions matching TRBD1. The germline V gene encodes CDR1 LGHNA and CDR2 YSLEER. The CDR3 runs to 16 residues. The V gene end was trimmed by 1 base and the J gene end by 1 base; junction bases not matched to a gene: 4. In DNA form, the CDR3 reads TGCGCCAGCAGCCAAGCCGGGACAGGGAATAACTATGGCTACACCTTC. It yields the protein CASSQAGTGNNYGYTF.

This clone occurred a few times. V usage is TRBV27 and J usage is TRBJ2-5; D not certain. This CDR3 comprises 16 residues. Between the trimmed V and J ends, which lost 3 bases and 0 bases, there was a span of 14 bases. Germline V gene data show CDR1 as MNHEY and CDR2 as SMNVEV (reference sequence). As DNA, the CDR3 is TGTGCCAGCAGTTTCATCGGCGCACAAGACCAAGAGACCCAGTACTTC. It specifies CASSFIGAQDQETQYF.

The chain recombines TRBV30 with TRBJ1-1; D not resolved. The CDR3 spans 13 residues. V was pared by 1 base and J by 7 bases, with 13 bases between. Looked up from germline, CDR1 is GTSNPN and CDR2 is SVGIG (reference sequence). CDR3 sequence reads: CAWSASGQSEAFF. CDR3 DNA sequence: TGTGCCTGGAGTGCCTCCGGGCAGAGTGAAGCTTTCTTT.

This clone was counted once. The V call is TRBV5-1, the J call TRBJ2-3; D uncertain. Germline V gene data show CDR1 as SGHRS and CDR2 as YFSETQ. Trimming took off 4 bases at V and 2 bases at J, with 8 bases between the two ends. The CDR3 is made up of 13 amino acids. The CDR3 is CASSLTYTDTQYF. The CDR3 DNA reads TGCGCCAGCAGCCTCACTTACACAGATACGCAGTATTTT.

The CDR3 region is CASSLGNAEAYEQYF. In nucleotides, the CDR3 is TGTGCCAGCAGCTTGGGGAATGCGGAAGCCTACGAGCAGTACTTC. This sequence joins TRBV5-4 and TRBJ2-7; D gene uncertain. Trimming removed 0 bases at V and 2 bases at J, with 12 bases between. Germline CDR1 SGHNT, CDR2 YYREEE (reference sequence). This CDR3 region has 15 residues.

The gene calls are TRBV5-1 and TRBJ2-7, with TRBD1 matching over 8 bases. The CDR3 is 17 residues long. The trim removed 0 bases at V and 0 bases at J, leaving 8 bases unmatched. CDR1 and CDR2 (germline): SGHRS, YFSETQ. The CDR3 loop is CASSLGRDRPSSYEQYF. CDR3 nucleotides: TGCGCCAGCAGCTTGGGGAGGGACAGGCCAAGCTCCTACGAGCAGTACTTC.

The gene calls are TRBV25-1 and TRBJ1-2; a weak D match, TRBD1 (5 bases). The CDR3 is 12 amino acids. The V and J ends lost 6 bases and 8 bases respectively, with 13 bases between them. Germline V gene lookup returns CDR1 MGHDK and CDR2 SYGVNS. The CDR3 is CASRISTGGYTF. DNA for the CDR3: TGTGCCAGCAGAATATCTACAGGCGGCTACACCTTC.

The J gene is TRBJ2-1, the V gene TRBV30; 8 bases map to TRBD1. CDR3 length: 14 residues. The V segment lost 4 bases and the J segment 7 bases; nucleotides outside the gene matches: 9. Germline values: CDR1 GTSNPN, CDR2 SVGIG (reference sequence). The CDR3 sequence: CAWIHRTGRNEQFF. The CDR3 DNA reads TGTGCCTGGATACACCGGACAGGGCGGAATGAGCAGTTCTTC.

The V gene is TRBV4-3, the J gene TRBJ1-3, with unresolved D. The CDR3 is made up of 17 amino acids. V gave up 0 bases and J gave up 2 bases, with 14 bases separating them. The V gene's germline CDR1 is LGHNA and CDR2 YSLEER. The CDR3 loop is CASSQDLGPQTGNTIYF. CDR3 nucleotide sequence: TGCGCCAGCAGCCAAGATCTGGGCCCCCAAACTGGAAACACCATATATTTT.

This chain's CDR3 is CASSWSQGGYGYTF. Here the CDR3 DNA reads TGTGCCAGCAGTTGGAGTCAGGGTGGCTATGGCTACACCTTC. This chain connects TRBV6-5 to TRBJ1-2; D is perhaps TRBD1 (5 bases). V shed 4 bases and J shed 4 bases, with 13 bases lying between them. This CDR3 is built from 14 residues. Germline V gives CDR1 MNHEY, CDR2 SVGAGI.

The chain recombines TRBV2 with TRBJ2-3; TRBD1 agrees at 8 bases. CDR3 size: 15 residues. V was pared by 5 bases and J by 2 bases, with 6 bases of the junction left unmatched. Germline-derived CDR1 and CDR2 are SNHLY and FYNNEI. CDR3 DNA: TGTGCCAGCAGTACGGACAGGGTCAACACAGATACGCAGTATTTT. It is translated as CASSTDRVNTDTQYF.

This sequence joins TRBV2 and TRBJ2-7; D is unresolved. The CDR3 contains 14 residues. CDR1 is SNHLY and CDR2 is FYNNEI in the germline V gene. The V end was cut by 2 bases, the J end by 1 base, with 9 bases between. CDR3 protein: CASSEISYSYEQYF. The CDR3 nucleotides are TGTGCCAGCAGTGAAATAAGTTATTCCTACGAGCAGTACTTC. The full variable domain, its missing parts supplied by reference TRBV2 and TRBJ2-7, is EPEVTQTPSHQVTQMGQEVILRCVPISNHLYFYWYRQILGQKVEFLVSFYNNEISEKSEIFDDQFSVERPDGSNFTLKIRSTKLEDSAMYFCASSEISYSYEQYFGPGTRLTVT.

This clone was seen once. As DNA, the CDR3 is TGTGCCAGTAGTATCCCGGGCCTGAACACTGAAGCTTTCTTT. Its translation is CASSIPGLNTEAFF. This chain links TRBV19 with TRBJ1-1; D gene ambiguous. V was trimmed by 3 bases and J by 0 bases, leaving 8 bases between them. The CDR3 sequence is 14 residues long. Germline V gives CDR1 LNHDA, CDR2 SQIVND (reference sequence).

The chain uses TRBV25-1 and TRBJ1-1, with D possibly being TRBD1 (5 bases). The CDR3 totals 16 residues. V was shortened by 2 bases and J by 3 bases, with 16 bases between the two germline ends. Germline V gene lookup returns CDR1 MGHDK and CDR2 SYGVNS. The CDR3 is CASSEGGGLGYTEAFF. In DNA form, the CDR3 reads TGTGCCAGCAGTGAAGGGGGGGGGTTGGGTTACACTGAAGCTTTCTTT.

The V call is TRBV28, the J call TRBJ1-2; D perhaps matches TRBD1 (6 bases). This CDR3 is built from 14 residues. V lost 5 bases to trimming and J lost 8 bases, with 18 bases between them. CDR1 and CDR2 (germline): MDHEN, SYDVKM. CDR3 DNA: TGTGCCAGCAGTGCTCCGGGACACCGAAAAGGCTACACCTTC. Protein: CASSAPGHRKGYTF.

The genes are TRBV7-2 and TRBJ2-3; no clear D gene. Germline V CDR1 and CDR2: SGHTA, FQGNSA. The CDR3 runs to 16 residues. The V gene lost 4 bases and the J gene lost 2 bases, with 16 bases spanning the gap. The CDR3 is CASSWVGSTSTDTQYF. Here the CDR3 DNA reads TGTGCCAGCAGCTGGGTCGGCTCGACTTCCACAGATACGCAGTATTTT.

This chain connects TRBV6-5 to TRBJ2-3; TRBD1 matches 10 bases. Germline trimming cut 5 bases from V and 5 bases from J; bases unmatched to any gene: 7. Germline CDR1 is MNHEY and CDR2 is SVGAGI. This CDR3 contains 15 residues. The CDR3 loop is CASSPQDRGEDTQYF. The DNA for the CDR3 is TGTGCCAGCAGTCCACAGGACAGGGGGGAAGATACGCAGTATTTT.

Only one count was recorded for this clone. The chain links TRBV19 to TRBJ1-2; the D is unclear. The CDR3 spans 14 residues. V was shortened by 3 bases and J by 4 bases, with 12 bases between the two germline ends. Per the germline V gene, CDR1 is LNHDA and CDR2 is SQIVND (reference sequence). CDR3 in DNA: TGTGCCAGTAGTATCCCAGGAGCCCTCTATGGCTACACCTTC. Translation: CASSIPGALYGYTF.

The chain joins TRBV7-6 to TRBJ2-3; 7 bases match TRBD2. The trim removed 4 bases at V and 0 bases at J, leaving 4 bases unmatched. Germline V gene data show CDR1 as SGHVS and CDR2 as FNYEAQ. This CDR3 is built from 15 residues. The chain's CDR3 is CASSSRGSSTDTQYF. CDR3 nucleotide sequence: TGTGCCAGCAGCTCGCGGGGGTCTAGCACAGATACGCAGTATTTT.

The chain has TRBV27 and TRBJ2-5; D unresolved. Germline V gene lookup returns CDR1 MNHEY and CDR2 SMNVEV (reference sequence). The CDR3 has 13 residues. Trimming left V 4 bases short and J 4 bases short, with 10 bases between. The CDR3 here is CASSSLRGETQYF. CDR3 DNA sequence: TGTGCCAGCAGTTCCCTGCGTGGAGAGACCCAGTACTTC.

The chain recombines TRBV28 with TRBJ1-2, with D possibly TRBD1 on 5 matching bases. V lost 2 bases and J lost 6, with 13 bases in between. Germline V CDR1 and CDR2: MDHEN, SYDVKM. This CDR3 region has 14 residues. The DNA for the CDR3 is TGTGCCAGCAGTTTACAAGGGGAAGGTCATGGCTACACCTTC. As protein: CASSLQGEGHGYTF.